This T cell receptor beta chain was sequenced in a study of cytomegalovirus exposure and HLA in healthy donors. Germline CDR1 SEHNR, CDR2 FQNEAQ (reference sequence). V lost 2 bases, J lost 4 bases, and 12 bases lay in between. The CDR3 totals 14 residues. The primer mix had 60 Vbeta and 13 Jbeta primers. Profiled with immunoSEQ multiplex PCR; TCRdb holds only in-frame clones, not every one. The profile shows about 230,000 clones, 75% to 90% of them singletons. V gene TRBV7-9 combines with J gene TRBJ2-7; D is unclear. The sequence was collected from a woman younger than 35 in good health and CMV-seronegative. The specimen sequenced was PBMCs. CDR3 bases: TGTGCCAGCAGCTTAACGGAGAAACCATACGAGCAGTACTTC. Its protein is CASSLTEKPYEQYF.